The next 25 T cell receptor beta chains were all read from a single sample in a study of technical replicates of blood from a handful of donors. Generated by immunoSEQ multiplex PCR, the TCRdb table keeps only in-frame clones and is missing some. The data contain some 87,000 clones, approximately 96% of them singletons. The sequenced sample was T cells isolated from PBMCs. The source is a human donor in good health.

J is TRBJ2-1 and V is TRBV5-1; 7 positions match TRBD2. The J segment lost 8 bases and the V segment lost 0 bases, leaving 11 bases of the junction unmatched. This CDR3 spans 16 amino acids. Germline CDR1 SGHRS, CDR2 YFSETQ. The CDR3 here is CASSLGGRTSVDEQFF. CDR3 DNA sequence: TGCGCCAGCAGCTTGGGCGGGAGAACTAGTGTCGATGAGCAGTTCTTC.

This clone was found a few times. This rearrangement joins TRBV6-5 to TRBJ1-1, with 7 bases that match TRBD1. CDR3 length: 11 residues. Germline V gives CDR1 MNHEY, CDR2 SVGAGI. After removal of 8 bases from V and 4 bases from J, the junction contained 1 base not matched to a gene. CDR3 residues: CASRTGTEAFF. The CDR3 coding sequence is TGTGCCAGCCGGACAGGCACTGAAGCTTTCTTT.

This sequence joins TRBV30 and TRBJ1-2; 7 bases are a match to TRBD1. V lost 1 base, J lost 2 bases, and 4 bases stayed unmatched. This CDR3 spans 14 amino acids. CDR1 and CDR2 (germline): GTSNPN, SVGIG (reference sequence). Written as DNA, the CDR3 is TGTGCCTGGAGTGGGGGACAGCCAAACTATGGCTACACCTTC. Residues: CAWSGGQPNYGYTF.

The chain uses TRBV27 and TRBJ1-5; D possibly corresponds to TRBD1 (6 bases). The CDR3 is 14 amino acids. Germline V gene data show CDR1 as MNHEY and CDR2 as SMNVEV (reference sequence). V lost 2 bases, J lost 5 bases, and 10 bases lay in between. The CDR3: CASSLSRGDQPQHF. CDR3 DNA: TGTGCCAGCAGTTTAAGCAGGGGAGATCAGCCCCAGCATTTT.

The rearrangement links TRBV9 to TRBJ1-3, with 8 bases aligning to TRBD1. CDR1 and CDR2 from the germline V gene are SGDLS and YYNGEE. J was trimmed by 4 bases and V by 3 bases; bases with no gene match: 9. There are 16 residues in the CDR3. Here the CDR3 reads CASSDRQGTAGNTIYF. CDR3 DNA: TGTGCCAGCAGCGATCGACAGGGGACAGCCGGAAACACCATATATTTT.

Only one count was recorded for this clone. This chain joins TRBV4-3 and TRBJ2-2; 12 bases align to TRBD1. CDR3 length: 16 amino acids. V shed 5 bases, J shed 1 base, and the junction held 2 bases outside the gene matches. Germline V gene lookup returns CDR1 LGHNA and CDR2 YSLEER. The CDR3 nucleotides are TGCGCCAGCAGCTGGGACAGGGGGCAGAACACCGGGGAGCTGTTTTTT. It translates to CASSWDRGQNTGELFF.

V is TRBV7-9 and J is TRBJ1-2; 10 bases are shared with TRBD1. Germline CDR1 and CDR2: SEHNR and FQNEAQ (reference sequence). V was pared by 0 bases and J by 5 bases, with 3 bases of the junction left unmatched. This CDR3 has 15 residues. CDR3 in amino acids: CASSLATGGVYGYTF. The CDR3 DNA is TGTGCCAGCAGCTTAGCGACAGGGGGCGTTTATGGCTACACCTTC.

This chain connects TRBV19 to TRBJ1-5, with D possibly TRBD1 on 5 matching bases. Germline CDR1 reads LNHDA; CDR2 reads SQIVND (reference sequence). The CDR3 contains 16 residues. V lost 8 bases and J 2 bases, leaving 19 bases between the germline ends. The CDR3 DNA reads as TGTGCCAGTGCCTATACGTTGGGACTTCGCAATCAGCCCCAGCATTTT. It specifies CASAYTLGLRNQPQHF.

The gene calls are TRBV7-8 and TRBJ2-3, with D uncertain. V gave up 3 bases and J gave up 2 bases, with 9 bases separating them. Germline CDR1 is SGHVS and CDR2 is FQNEAQ. The CDR3 is 14 residues long. The CDR3 sequence: CASSFSANTDTQYF. The CDR3 coding sequence is TGTGCCAGCAGCTTTTCCGCTAACACAGATACGCAGTATTTT.

The rearrangement uses TRBV14 and TRBJ2-5, with 8 bases fitting TRBD2. The CDR3 extends over 13 amino acids. V was clipped by 5 bases and J by 5 bases; unmatched bases: 4. CDR1 is SGHDN and CDR2 is FVKESK in the germline V gene. The CDR3 sequence: CASSWTSWETQYF. CDR3 coding DNA: TGTGCCAGCAGCTGGACTAGCTGGGAGACCCAGTACTTC.

The V call is TRBV9, the J call TRBJ1-3; 7 bases line up with TRBD1. V gave up 0 bases and J gave up 2 bases; unmatched junction bases: 14. This CDR3 has 19 residues. CDR1 and CDR2 (germline): SGDLS, YYNGEE. CDR3 residues: CASSVGLGQGDGAGNTIYF. CDR3 DNA: TGTGCCAGCAGCGTAGGATTGGGGCAGGGGGACGGAGCTGGAAACACCATATATTTT.

The chain links TRBV7-2 to TRBJ2-3; D unresolved. CDR3 length: 14 amino acids. Trimming stripped 2 bases from V and 1 base from J, with 7 bases between. CDR1 SGHTA and CDR2 FQGNSA come from the germline V gene. Here the CDR3 reads CASSLLVGTDTQYF. CDR3 nucleotides: TGTGCCAGCAGCTTACTAGTTGGCACAGATACGCAGTATTTT.

The chain links TRBV4-1 to TRBJ1-5, with a weak D call TRBD1 (5 bases). The CDR3 loop spans 15 amino acids. V lost 0 bases, J lost 7 bases, and 13 bases lay in between. Per germline, CDR1 MGHRA and CDR2 YSYEKL. CDR3 amino acids: CASSQEGGVGQPQHF. The CDR3 DNA reads as TGCGCCAGCAGCCAAGAAGGAGGGGTCGGACAGCCCCAGCATTTT.

The chain employs TRBV15 and TRBJ2-1, with 11 bases lining up with TRBD2. V shed 9 bases, J shed 7 bases, and the junction held 8 bases outside the gene matches. The CDR3 consists of 14 residues. Germline CDR1 and CDR2: LNHNV and YYDKDF (reference sequence). The CDR3 loop is CATDLAGGSNEQFF. In DNA form, the CDR3 reads TGTGCCACAGATCTAGCGGGAGGAAGTAATGAGCAGTTCTTC.

This chain links TRBV11-3 with TRBJ2-7; D perhaps matches TRBD1 (6 bases). Germline V gives CDR1 SGHNT, CDR2 YENEEA. CDR3 size: 15 residues. V was clipped by 2 bases and J by 4 bases, with 15 bases between them. CDR3 coding DNA: TGTGCCAGCAGCTTAATGGGGGCGGCAGCGTACGAGCAGTACTTC. Its translation: CASSLMGAAAYEQYF.

The rearrangement joins TRBV27 to TRBJ1-2, with a weak D call TRBD1 (5 bases). Trimming cost V 5 bases and J 6 bases, with 19 bases left between them. There are 15 residues in the CDR3. Germline lookup yields CDR1 MNHEY and CDR2 SMNVEV (reference sequence). In nucleotides, the CDR3 is TGTGCCAGCAGTGGGGCTCCCTCACCCTGGGATGGCTACACCTTC. Translated: CASSGAPSPWDGYTF.

Comments on this clone: Because it lacks the conserved phenylalanine or tryptophan at the end, this CDR3 is likely a read error. It is unclear where the CDR3 begins or ends on the DNA, so no DNA is shown, and the CDR3 is as TCRdb lists it. The V call is TRBV5-8, the J call TRBJ2-7; TRBD2 is the table's D call, not checked against the DNA. The CDR3 comprises 15 residues, both ends counted. Germline V gene data show CDR1 as SGHTS and CDR2 as YDEGEE. CDR3: CASSPRLVQPSYEHH.

This rearrangement joins TRBV4-1 to TRBJ2-1, with 12 bases matching TRBD2. Germline CDR1 reads MGHRA; CDR2 reads YSYEKL. The CDR3 has 20 amino acids. V lost 1 base to trimming and J lost 3 bases; unmatched junction nucleotides: 13. The CDR3 DNA follows: TGCGCCAGCAGCCAAGTAACCCTAGCGGGAGGGCCGAAAAACTACAATGAGCAGTTCTTC. Translating gives CASSQVTLAGGPKNYNEQFF.

This chain links TRBV19 with TRBJ2-3; D is undetermined. Trimming stripped 3 bases from V and 2 bases from J, with 15 bases between. The CDR3 runs to 16 residues. Germline V lookup: CDR1 LNHDA, CDR2 SQIVND (reference sequence). CDR3 sequence (DNA): TGTGCCAGTAGTATCCAAGTTAAGCGCCCCACAGATACGCAGTATTTT. Its protein product is CASSIQVKRPTDTQYF.

The chain links TRBV27 to TRBJ1-2; 7 nucleotides line up with TRBD1. The trim removed 4 bases at V and 2 bases at J, leaving 13 bases unmatched. This CDR3 spans 17 amino acids. CDR1 MNHEY and CDR2 SMNVEV come from the germline V gene (reference sequence). CDR3: CASSYQQTGLLNYGYTF. CDR3 nucleotides: TGTGCCAGCAGTTACCAACAGACAGGGTTGCTAAACTATGGCTACACCTTC.

This rearrangement joins TRBV7-9 to TRBJ2-7; 9 nucleotides match TRBD1. The CDR3 covers 14 residues. The V gene end was trimmed by 2 bases and the J gene end by 4 bases; junction bases not matched to a gene: 3. The germline V gene has CDR1 SEHNR and CDR2 FQNEAQ (reference sequence). CDR3 sequence reads: CASSLQGTGYEQYF. CDR3 coding DNA: TGTGCCAGCAGCTTACAAGGGACAGGGTACGAGCAGTACTTC. Combining the CDR3 with reference TRBV7-9 and TRBJ2-7 gives the whole variable domain DTGVSQNPRHKITKRGQNVTFRCDPISEHNRLYWYRQTLGQGPEFLTYFQNEAQLEKSRLLSDRFSAERPKGSFSTLEIQRTEQGDSAMYLCASSLQGTGYEQYFGPGTRLTVT.

This chain joins TRBV28 and TRBJ2-5, with TRBD2 as a possible D gene (7 bases). CDR3 length: 16 residues. V shed 4 bases and J shed 2 bases, with 17 bases lying between them. Per the germline V gene, CDR1 is MDHEN and CDR2 is SYDVKM. DNA of the CDR3: TGTGCCAGCAGTTACCTTGAGGGGGGGGGTCAAGAGACCCAGTACTTC. Encoded protein: CASSYLEGGGQETQYF.

This chain uses TRBV18 with TRBJ2-5; 9 bases line up with TRBD1. The CDR3 extends over 14 amino acids. CDR1 KGHSH and CDR2 LQKENI come from the germline V gene. The ends lost 3 bases at V and 6 bases at J; junction bases unmatched: 5. The CDR3 nucleotides read TGTGCCAGCTCACCGCAAGGACAGGGGCAGACCCAGTACTTC. It yields the protein CASSPQGQGQTQYF.

The chain combines TRBV29-1 with TRBJ2-2; 9 bases are shared with TRBD2. Germline-derived CDR1 and CDR2 are SQVTM and ANQGSEA. V lost 7 bases to trimming and J lost 2 bases; unmatched junction nucleotides: 5. The CDR3 totals 14 residues. Here the CDR3 DNA reads TGCAGCGCCTCTAGCGGGATCAACACCGGGGAGCTGTTTTTT. Residues: CSASSGINTGELFF.

This chain uses TRBV6-5 with TRBJ1-2, with D possibly being TRBD1 (5 bases). The CDR3 has 13 amino acids. CDR1 is MNHEY and CDR2 is SVGAGI in the germline V gene. The V end was cut by 2 bases, the J end by 7 bases, with 11 bases between. This CDR3 reads CASSYGGVGGYTF. The CDR3 DNA reads as TGTGCCAGCAGTTACGGGGGGGTCGGTGGCTACACCTTC.